This entry describes one TCR beta chain. What it binds is unknown. The sample comes from a study of shared clonotypes between healthy human individuals. Study-level results: Relative to memory subsets, naive subsets generally showed larger estimated richness.

The germline V and J ends were trimmed by 8 bases and 6 bases, with 17 bases remaining between them. This CDR3 contains 13 residues. CDR1 MNHEY and CDR2 SMNVEV come from the germline V gene (reference sequence). Here immunoSEQ multiplex PCR was the method, and the copy in TCRdb shows in-frame clones only, minus some. The sample comprises roughly 590,000 clones, about 95% of which are singletons, and about 0.11% rests with the top ten. It was CD45RO-negative cells, positively selected for CCR7, that made up naive CD8 cells, with terminally differentiated effector memory CD45RA+ cells excluded. The TCR was taken from a woman aged 25 to 39 in good health. Sequencing was carried out using naive CD8+ T cells sorted from blood. The genes are TRBV27 and TRBJ2-7; no firm D call. The CDR3: CASLSLRAAEQYF. CDR3 nucleotide sequence: TGTGCCAGCCTCTCATTGCGAGCCGCCGAGCAGTACTTC.